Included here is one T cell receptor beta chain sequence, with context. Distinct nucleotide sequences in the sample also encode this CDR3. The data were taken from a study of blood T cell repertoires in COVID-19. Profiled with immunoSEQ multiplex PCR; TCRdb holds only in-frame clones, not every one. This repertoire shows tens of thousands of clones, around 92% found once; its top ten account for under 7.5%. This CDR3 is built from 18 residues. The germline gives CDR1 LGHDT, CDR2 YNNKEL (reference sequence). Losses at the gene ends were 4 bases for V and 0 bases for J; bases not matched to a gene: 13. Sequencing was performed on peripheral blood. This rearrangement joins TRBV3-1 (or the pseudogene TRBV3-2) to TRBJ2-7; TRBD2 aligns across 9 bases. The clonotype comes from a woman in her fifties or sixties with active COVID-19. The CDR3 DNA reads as TGTGCCAGCAGCCCTCCGGGGGGGGCAGCGGGGGGCTCCTACGAGCAGTACTTC. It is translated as CASSPPGGAAGGSYEQYF.